This TCR beta chain is drawn from a study of cytotoxic CD8 clonotypes in ibrutinib-treated CLL. The CDR3 is made up of 13 amino acids. V shed 2 bases and J shed 4 bases, with 9 bases lying between them. From germline, CDR1 is SGHDT and CDR2 YYEEEE. Repertoires were generated with immunoSEQ multiplex PCR, while TCRdb's copy carries only in-frame clones and drops some. The sample holds over 150,000 clones, roughly 86% seen once. This clone was observed a handful of times. Sequencing was performed on PBMCs, taken after 12 months of ibrutinib treatment. The receptor was isolated from a human donor with chronic lymphocytic leukemia. V usage is TRBV5-6 and J usage is TRBJ1-1; unclear D gene. The DNA for the CDR3 is TGTGCCAGCAGCTTTGCAGGAGGCACTGAAGCTTTCTTT. Translation: CASSFAGGTEAFF.